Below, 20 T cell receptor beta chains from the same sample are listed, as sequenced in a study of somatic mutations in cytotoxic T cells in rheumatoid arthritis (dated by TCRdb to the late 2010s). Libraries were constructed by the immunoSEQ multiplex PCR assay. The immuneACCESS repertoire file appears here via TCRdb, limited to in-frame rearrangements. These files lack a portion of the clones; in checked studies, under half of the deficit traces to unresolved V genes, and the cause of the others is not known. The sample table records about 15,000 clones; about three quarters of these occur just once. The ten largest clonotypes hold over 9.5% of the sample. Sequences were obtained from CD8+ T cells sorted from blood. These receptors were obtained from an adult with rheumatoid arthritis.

CDR3 loop: CATSDEYGYTF. Written as DNA, the CDR3 is TGTGCCACCAGCGATGAATATGGCTACACCTTC. This rearrangement joins TRBV15 to TRBJ1-2; unclear D gene. The CDR3 loop spans 11 amino acids. Trimming pared 5 bases from V and 5 bases from J, leaving 6 bases between. Germline V gene data show CDR1 as LNHNV and CDR2 as YYDKDF (reference sequence).

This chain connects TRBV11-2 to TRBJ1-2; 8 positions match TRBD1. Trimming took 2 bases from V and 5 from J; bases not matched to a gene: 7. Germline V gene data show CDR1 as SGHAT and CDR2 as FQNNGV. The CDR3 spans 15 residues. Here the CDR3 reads CASSLPGQGVYGYTF. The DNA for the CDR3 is TGTGCCAGCAGCTTACCCGGACAGGGAGTATATGGCTACACCTTC.

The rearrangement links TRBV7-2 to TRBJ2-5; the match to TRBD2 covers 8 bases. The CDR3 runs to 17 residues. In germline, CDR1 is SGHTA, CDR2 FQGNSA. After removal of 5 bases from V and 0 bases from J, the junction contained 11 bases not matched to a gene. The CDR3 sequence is CASSGNRGGTYQETQYF. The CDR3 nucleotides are TGTGCCAGCAGCGGTAACCGGGGGGGAACGTACCAAGAGACCCAGTACTTC.

Here the CDR3 DNA reads TGTGCCAGCAGCGTATGGGCCCGGACTGAGGACTACGAGCAGTACTTC. Residues: CASSVWARTEDYEQYF. The rearrangement links TRBV5-6 to TRBJ2-7; weak D call: TRBD2 (5 bases). The germline CDR1 and CDR2 sequences are SGHDT and YYEEEE. This CDR3 has 16 residues. Trimming removed 4 bases from V and 3 bases from J, with 20 bases in between.

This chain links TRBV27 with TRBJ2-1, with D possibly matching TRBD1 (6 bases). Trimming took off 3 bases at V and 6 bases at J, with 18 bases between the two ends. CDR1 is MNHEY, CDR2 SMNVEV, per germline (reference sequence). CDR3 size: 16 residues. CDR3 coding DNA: TGTGCCAGCAGTTTCACCCCAGGGGAGTTCGGCAATGAGCAGTTCTTC. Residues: CASSFTPGEFGNEQFF.

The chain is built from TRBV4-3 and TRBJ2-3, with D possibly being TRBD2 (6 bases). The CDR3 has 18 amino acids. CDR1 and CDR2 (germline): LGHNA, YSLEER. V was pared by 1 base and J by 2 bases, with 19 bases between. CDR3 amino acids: CASSQGWRTGLNTDTQYF. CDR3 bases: TGCGCCAGCAGCCAAGGGTGGAGAACGGGACTGAACACAGATACGCAGTATTTT.

The CDR3 sequence is CASSLAGYSNQPQHF. Written as DNA, the CDR3 is TGTGCCAGCAGCTTAGCAGGGTATAGCAATCAGCCCCAGCATTTT. The chain uses TRBV7-2 and TRBJ1-5; D remains ambiguous. The CDR3 runs to 15 residues. Looked up from germline, CDR1 is SGHTA and CDR2 is FQGNSA. The germline V and J ends were trimmed by 0 bases and 0 bases, with 6 bases remaining between them.

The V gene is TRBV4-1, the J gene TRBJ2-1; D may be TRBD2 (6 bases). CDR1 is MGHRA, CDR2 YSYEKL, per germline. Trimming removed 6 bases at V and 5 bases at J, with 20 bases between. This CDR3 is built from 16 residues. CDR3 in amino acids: CASSPFSGTYNNEQFF. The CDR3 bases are TGCGCCAGCAGTCCCTTTAGTGGGACTTACAACAATGAGCAGTTCTTC.

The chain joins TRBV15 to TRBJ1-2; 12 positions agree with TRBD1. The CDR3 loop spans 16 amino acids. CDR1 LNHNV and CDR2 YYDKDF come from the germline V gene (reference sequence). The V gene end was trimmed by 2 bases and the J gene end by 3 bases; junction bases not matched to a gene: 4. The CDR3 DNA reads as TGTGCCACCAGCAGAACTGGGACAGGGGGCGACTATGGCTACACCTTC. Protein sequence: CATSRTGTGGDYGYTF.

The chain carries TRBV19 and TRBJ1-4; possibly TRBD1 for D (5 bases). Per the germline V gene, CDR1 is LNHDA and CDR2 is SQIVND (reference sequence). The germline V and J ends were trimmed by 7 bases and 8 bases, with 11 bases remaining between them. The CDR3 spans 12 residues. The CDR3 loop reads CASTTGGEKLFF. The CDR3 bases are TGTGCCAGTACCACGGGGGGGGAAAAACTGTTTTTT. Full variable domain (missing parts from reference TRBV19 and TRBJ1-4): DGGITQSPKYLFRKEGQNVTLSCEQNLNHDAMYWYRQDPGQGLRLIYYSQIVNDFQKGDIAEGYSVSREKKESFPLTVTSAQKNPTAFYLCASTTGGEKLFFGSGTQLSVL.

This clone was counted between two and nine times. CDR3 coding DNA: TGTGCCAGCAGTCAGGACAGGGGGGTATACGAGCAGTACTTC. Its protein product is CASSQDRGVYEQYF. The chain links TRBV6-5 to TRBJ2-7; 10 bases map to TRBD1. The CDR3 extends over 14 amino acids. Germline V gives CDR1 MNHEY, CDR2 SVGAGI. Trimming cost V 5 bases and J 4 bases; bases outside gene matches: 5.

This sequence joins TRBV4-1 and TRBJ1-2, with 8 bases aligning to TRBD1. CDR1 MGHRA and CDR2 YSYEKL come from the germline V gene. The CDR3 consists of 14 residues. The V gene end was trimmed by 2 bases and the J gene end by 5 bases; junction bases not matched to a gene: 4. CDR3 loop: CASSQQGAFYGYTF. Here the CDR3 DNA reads TGCGCCAGCAGCCAACAGGGGGCTTTTTATGGCTACACCTTC.

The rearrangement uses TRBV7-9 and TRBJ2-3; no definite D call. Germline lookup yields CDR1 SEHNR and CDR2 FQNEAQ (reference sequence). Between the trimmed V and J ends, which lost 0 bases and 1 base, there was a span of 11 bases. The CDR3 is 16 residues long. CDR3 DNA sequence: TGTGCCAGCAGCTTAGCCCAATATCGAGGCACAGATACGCAGTATTTT. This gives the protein CASSLAQYRGTDTQYF.

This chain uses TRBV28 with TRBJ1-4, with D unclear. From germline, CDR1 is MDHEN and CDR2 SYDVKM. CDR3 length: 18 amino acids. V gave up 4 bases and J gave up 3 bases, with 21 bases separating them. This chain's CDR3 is CASSSDPEGLIANEKLFF. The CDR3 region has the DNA TGTGCCAGCAGTTCCGATCCCGAGGGTCTGATAGCTAATGAAAAACTGTTTTTT.

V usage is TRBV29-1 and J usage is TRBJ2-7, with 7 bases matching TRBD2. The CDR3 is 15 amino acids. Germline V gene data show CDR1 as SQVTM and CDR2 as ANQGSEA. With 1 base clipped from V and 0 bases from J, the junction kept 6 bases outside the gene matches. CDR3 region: CSVEGVAGTSYEQYF. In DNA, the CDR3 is TGCAGCGTTGAAGGGGTAGCGGGTACCTCCTACGAGCAGTACTTC.

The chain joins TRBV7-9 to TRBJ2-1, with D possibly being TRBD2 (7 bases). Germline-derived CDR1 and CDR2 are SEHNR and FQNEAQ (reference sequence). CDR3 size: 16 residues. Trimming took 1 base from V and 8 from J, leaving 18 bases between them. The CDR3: CASSLEAAGEGDEQFF. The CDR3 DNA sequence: TGTGCCAGCAGCTTAGAAGCGGCGGGGGAGGGGGATGAGCAGTTCTTC.

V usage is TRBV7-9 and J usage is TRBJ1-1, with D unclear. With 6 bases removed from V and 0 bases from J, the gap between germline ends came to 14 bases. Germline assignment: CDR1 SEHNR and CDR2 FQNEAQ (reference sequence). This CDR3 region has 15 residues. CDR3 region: CASRLRYVMNTEAFF. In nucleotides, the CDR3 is TGTGCCAGCAGGTTGAGATACGTTATGAACACTGAAGCTTTCTTT.

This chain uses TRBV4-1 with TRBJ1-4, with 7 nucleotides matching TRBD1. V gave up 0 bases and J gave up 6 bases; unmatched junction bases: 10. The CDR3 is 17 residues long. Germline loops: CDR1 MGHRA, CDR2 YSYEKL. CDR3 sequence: CASSQESVIQGHEKLFF. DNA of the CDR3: TGCGCCAGCAGCCAAGAGTCGGTGATACAGGGGCATGAAAAACTGTTTTTT.

CDR3 nucleotides: TGTGCCAGCAGCGCGGCGAGTAGCGGGGGGGGACGTTTAGATACGCAGTATTTT. Its protein is CASSAASSGGGRLDTQYF. The chain joins TRBV9 to TRBJ2-3; 11 bases align to TRBD2. CDR3 length: 18 amino acids. CDR1 and CDR2 from the germline V gene are SGDLS and YYNGEE. V gave up 3 bases and J gave up 5 bases; unmatched junction bases: 14.

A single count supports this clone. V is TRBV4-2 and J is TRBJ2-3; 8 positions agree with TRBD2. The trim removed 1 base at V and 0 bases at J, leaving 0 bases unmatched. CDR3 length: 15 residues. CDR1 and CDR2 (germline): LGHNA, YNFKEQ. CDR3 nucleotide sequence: TGTGCCAGCAGCCAAGTAGCGGGGAGCACAGATACGCAGTATTTT. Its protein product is CASSQVAGSTDTQYF.